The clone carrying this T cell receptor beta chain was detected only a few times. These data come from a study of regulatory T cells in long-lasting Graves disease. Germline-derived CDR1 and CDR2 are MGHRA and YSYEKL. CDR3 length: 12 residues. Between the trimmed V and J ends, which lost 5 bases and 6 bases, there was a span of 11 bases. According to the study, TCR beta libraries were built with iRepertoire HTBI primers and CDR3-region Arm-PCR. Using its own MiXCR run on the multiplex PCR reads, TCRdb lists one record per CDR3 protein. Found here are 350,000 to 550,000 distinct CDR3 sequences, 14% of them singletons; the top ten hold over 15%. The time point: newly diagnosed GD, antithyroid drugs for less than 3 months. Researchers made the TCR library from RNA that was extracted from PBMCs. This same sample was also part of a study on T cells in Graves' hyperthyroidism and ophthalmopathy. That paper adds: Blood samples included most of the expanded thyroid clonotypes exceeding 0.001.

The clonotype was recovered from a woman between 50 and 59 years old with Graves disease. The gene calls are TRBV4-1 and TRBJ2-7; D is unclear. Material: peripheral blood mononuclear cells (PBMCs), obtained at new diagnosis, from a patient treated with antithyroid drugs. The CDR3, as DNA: TGCGCCAGCAGCGCCCCCGCCGGCGAGCAGTACTTC. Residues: CASSAPAGEQYF.